Following are 19 T cell receptor beta chains from one sample sequenced in a study of blood T cell repertoires in COVID-19. Repertoires were generated with immunoSEQ multiplex PCR, while TCRdb's copy carries only in-frame clones and drops some. Here the sample spans about 26,000 clones, 90% being singletons. The source material was peripheral blood. Receptors originate from a man between 65 and 85 years old with acute or convalescent COVID-19.

The chain joins TRBV27 to TRBJ1-1; maybe TRBD1 (5 bases). The CDR3 is 11 amino acids. Germline V gives CDR1 MNHEY, CDR2 SMNVEV (reference sequence). Trimming cost V 6 bases and J 5 bases, with 7 bases left between them. Here the CDR3 DNA reads TGTGCCAGCAGCCGGGGGACTGAAGCTTTCTTT. This gives the protein CASSRGTEAFF.

The chain links TRBV10-3 to TRBJ1-2, with D maybe TRBD1 (6 bases). V was pared by 5 bases and J by 4 bases, with 14 bases between. The CDR3 loop spans 14 amino acids. Germline CDR1 is ENHRY and CDR2 is SYGVKD. The chain's CDR3 is CAISTQGISYGYTF. The CDR3 region has the DNA TGTGCCATCAGTACACAGGGAATCAGCTATGGCTACACCTTC.

This clone showed up just once. V is TRBV28 and J is TRBJ2-7, with D possibly being TRBD2 (6 bases). From germline, CDR1 is MDHEN and CDR2 SYDVKM. The CDR3 is 14 residues long. The V end was cut by 3 bases, the J end by 0 bases, with 9 bases between. The DNA for the CDR3 is TGTGCCAGCAGTTTGGGGACTTCCTCCTACGAGCAGTACTTC. This encodes CASSLGTSSYEQYF.

This chain uses TRBV5-4 with TRBJ2-1, with 9 bases lining up with TRBD2. Germline loops: CDR1 SGHNT, CDR2 YYREEE (reference sequence). This CDR3 comprises 14 residues. Unmatched junction bases numbered 2, after V lost 4 bases and J lost 3 bases. CDR3 in amino acids: CASSPTSGYNEQFF. CDR3 coding DNA: TGTGCCAGCAGCCCGACTAGCGGCTACAATGAGCAGTTCTTC.

The V call is TRBV7-2, the J call TRBJ2-5; 9 nucleotides align to TRBD1. Germline-derived CDR1 and CDR2 are SGHTA and FQGNSA. The V segment lost 1 base and the J segment 2 bases; nucleotides outside the gene matches: 5. CDR3 size: 16 residues. CDR3 region: CASSLVSGQGQETQYF. Written as DNA, the CDR3 is TGTGCCAGCAGCTTAGTCAGTGGACAGGGGCAAGAGACCCAGTACTTC.

This chain joins TRBV9 and TRBJ2-1; 11 bases line up with TRBD2. There are 16 residues in the CDR3. Germline V gene sequence: CDR1 SGDLS, CDR2 YYNGEE. Trimming at V came to 4 bases and at J to 6 bases, leaving 9 bases not matched to a gene. CDR3 nucleotides: TGTGCCAGCAGCCTCCAAGGACTAGCGGGTTTCAATGAGCAGTTCTTC. Protein product: CASSLQGLAGFNEQFF. Filled out from reference TRBV9 and TRBJ2-1, the complete variable domain reads DSGVTQTPKHLITATGQRVTLRCSPRSGDLSVYWYQQSLDQGLQFLIQYYNGEERAKGNILERFSAQQFPDLHSELNLSSLELGDSALYFCASSLQGLAGFNEQFFGPGTRLTVL.

The CDR3 spells CASTSAEGEKLFF. CDR3 nucleotides: TGTGCCAGCACCTCCGCGGAGGGGGAAAAACTGTTTTTT. V is TRBV12-3 or TRBV12-4 and J is TRBJ1-4, with a tentative D call TRBD1 (5 bases). Trimming stripped 7 bases from V and 8 bases from J, with 14 bases between. The CDR3 extends over 13 amino acids.

The chain links TRBV6-5 to TRBJ1-2, with unresolved D. This CDR3 is 11 amino acids long. CDR1 is MNHEY and CDR2 is SVGAGI in the germline V gene. Trimming removed 8 bases at V and 6 bases at J, with 10 bases between. In DNA form, the CDR3 reads TGTGCCAGCGGTAACAGAGATGGCTACACCTTC. Translated: CASGNRDGYTF.

This chain links TRBV4-3 with TRBJ2-1; 11 positions match TRBD2. From germline, CDR1 is LGHNA and CDR2 YSLEER. The ends lost 3 bases at V and 4 bases at J; junction bases unmatched: 14. This CDR3 has 19 residues. CDR3 nucleotides: TGCGCCAGCAGCCATCCCCAGGGCCCGGGACTAGCGGAATACAATGAGCAGTTCTTC. Its protein product is CASSHPQGPGLAEYNEQFF.

This clone was seen only once. The V gene is TRBV19, the J gene TRBJ2-3; TRBD2 agrees at 9 bases. This CDR3 spans 19 amino acids. After removal of 2 bases from V and 5 bases from J, the junction contained 17 bases not matched to a gene. Looked up from germline, CDR1 is LNHDA and CDR2 is SQIVND (reference sequence). The CDR3 spells CASSIQSLPGLAGQDTQYF. As DNA, the CDR3 is TGTGCCAGTAGTATACAATCCCTACCCGGGCTAGCGGGACAAGATACGCAGTATTTT. The full variable domain, in which reference TRBV19 and TRBJ2-3 provide the parts outside the CDR3, is DGGITQSPKYLFRKEGQNVTLSCEQNLNHDAMYWYRQDPGQGLRLIYYSQIVNDFQKGDIAEGYSVSREKKESFPLTVTSAQKNPTAFYLCASSIQSLPGLAGQDTQYFGPGTRLTVL.

The gene calls are TRBV5-6 and TRBJ2-4; D perhaps matches TRBD1 (6 bases). V was cut by 4 bases and J by 0 bases, with 17 bases left in between. Looked up from germline, CDR1 is SGHDT and CDR2 is YYEEEE. This CDR3 has 17 residues. This CDR3 is CASSGAGTLLAKNIQYF. The CDR3 DNA follows: TGTGCCAGCAGCGGGGCCGGGACACTACTAGCCAAAAACATTCAGTACTTC.

The gene calls are TRBV7-2 and TRBJ2-1, with D possibly being TRBD2 (6 bases). The CDR3 covers 15 residues. The V and J ends lost 1 base and 3 bases respectively, with 10 bases between them. Looked up from germline, CDR1 is SGHTA and CDR2 is FQGNSA. As DNA, the CDR3 is TGTGCCAGCAGCTTAGACGGGAGAAACTACAATGAGCAGTTCTTC. It yields the protein CASSLDGRNYNEQFF.

The J gene is TRBJ1-1, the V gene TRBV9; unclear D gene. V was pared by 4 bases and J by 1 base, with 5 bases between. Germline V CDR1 and CDR2: SGDLS, YYNGEE. The CDR3 is 12 amino acids. The CDR3 coding sequence is TGTGCCAGCAGCTACGGGAACACTGAAGCTTTCTTT. This encodes CASSYGNTEAFF.

This clone was recorded only once. The chain links TRBV2 to TRBJ2-2, with D unresolved. This CDR3 spans 13 amino acids. Germline CDR1 SNHLY, CDR2 FYNNEI. The ends were cut back, 7 bases at V and 5 bases at J, with 11 bases in the middle. Here the CDR3 DNA reads TGTGCCAGCAAGGTAGCCTCAACCGGGGAGCTGTTTTTT. This codes for CASKVASTGELFF.

This chain joins TRBV6-2 or TRBV6-3 and TRBJ1-2; the D gene is possibly TRBD1 (6 bases). The CDR3 totals 14 residues. The V gene's germline CDR1 is MNHEY and CDR2 SVGEGT. Trimming cost V 5 bases and J 6 bases, with 16 bases left between them. The CDR3 DNA reads as TGTGCCAGCAGTGCCACAGGGCTGTTGGATGGCTACACCTTC. Its protein is CASSATGLLDGYTF.

V usage is TRBV28 and J usage is TRBJ2-7; TRBD1 is a possible D gene (6 bases). Trimming took 3 bases from V and 3 from J, leaving 12 bases between them. Germline CDR1 and CDR2: MDHEN and SYDVKM. The CDR3 extends over 14 amino acids. CDR3 sequence: CASSLFRDNYEQYF. As DNA, the CDR3 is TGTGCCAGCAGTTTGTTCCGGGACAACTACGAGCAGTACTTC.

V gene TRBV10-3 combines with J gene TRBJ1-1; D possibly corresponds to TRBD1 (6 bases). Trimming left V 6 bases short and J 2 bases short, with 10 bases between. CDR1 is ENHRY and CDR2 is SYGVKD in the germline V gene. The length of the CDR3 is 13 residues. The chain's CDR3 is CAISRTDNTEAFF. The CDR3 DNA reads as TGTGCCATCAGCCGGACAGATAACACTGAAGCTTTCTTT.

The chain's CDR3 is CASSLASSGRGETQYF. The DNA for the CDR3 is TGCGCCAGCAGCTTGGCATCTAGCGGGAGGGGAGAGACCCAGTACTTC. The chain employs TRBV5-1 and TRBJ2-5; 12 bases map to TRBD2. Germline V lookup: CDR1 SGHRS, CDR2 YFSETQ. The CDR3 is made up of 16 amino acids. Germline trimming cut 0 bases from V and 4 bases from J; bases unmatched to any gene: 4.

The chain couples TRBV6-6 to TRBJ2-1; D is possibly TRBD1 (5 bases). The CDR3 is 16 residues long. V was cut by 7 bases and J by 0 bases, with 16 bases left in between. Germline V gene lookup returns CDR1 MNHNY and CDR2 SVGAGI (reference sequence). The CDR3 DNA follows: TGTGCCAGCAATCCGGATGGGGCCAGCTCCTACAATGAGCAGTTCTTC. Translated: CASNPDGASSYNEQFF.